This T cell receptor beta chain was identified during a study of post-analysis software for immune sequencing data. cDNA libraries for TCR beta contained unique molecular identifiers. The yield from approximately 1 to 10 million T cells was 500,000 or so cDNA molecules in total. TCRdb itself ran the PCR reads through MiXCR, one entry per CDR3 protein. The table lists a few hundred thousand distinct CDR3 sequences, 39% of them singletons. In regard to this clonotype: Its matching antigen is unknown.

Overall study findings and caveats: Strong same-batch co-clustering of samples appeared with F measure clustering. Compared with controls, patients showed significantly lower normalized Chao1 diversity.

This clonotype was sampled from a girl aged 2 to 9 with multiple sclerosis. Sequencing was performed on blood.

The CDR3 DNA follows: TGCAGCGCGCACACCGGGACTAGCTACGAGCAGTACTTC. This translates into CSAHTGTSYEQYF. The chain uses TRBV29-1 and TRBJ2-7, with 8 bases lining up with TRBD2. Germline CDR1 reads SQVTM; CDR2 reads ANQGSEA. The CDR3 length is 13 residues. Losses at the gene ends were 7 bases for V and 3 bases for J; bases not matched to a gene: 8.